This T cell receptor (beta chain) originates from a study of T cell changes during pregnancy in multiple sclerosis. Germline trimming cut 4 bases from V and 4 bases from J; bases unmatched to any gene: 6. From germline, CDR1 is SGHDT and CDR2 YYEEEE. The CDR3 consists of 14 residues. Libraries were prepared by immunoSEQ multiplex PCR; TCRdb keeps only in-frame clonotypes and omits some of them. Of about 48,000 clones listed, 80% to 90% are singletons. This clone showed up just a few times. This sample comprised CD4+ T cells from peripheral blood mononuclear cells, obtained in the second trimester of pregnancy. The source is a female donor with multiple sclerosis, enrolled in a pregnancy study. The chain combines TRBV5-6 with TRBJ1-2; 8 bases are a match to TRBD1. CDR3 loop: CASSVGQASYGYTF. CDR3 sequence (DNA): TGTGCCAGCAGCGTGGGACAGGCATCCTATGGCTACACCTTC. Filled out from reference TRBV5-6 and TRBJ1-2, the complete variable domain reads DAGVTQSPTHLIKTRGQQVTLRCSPKSGHDTVSWYQQALGQGPQFIFQYYEEEERQRGNFPDRFSGHQFPNYSSELNVNALLLGDSALYLCASSVGQASYGYTFGSGTRLTVV.